This TCR beta chain was documented in a study of stem cell transplantation in POMP-related autoinflammatory disease. Overall study context: CD8+ T cells were low and CD4+ cells naive-skewed before transplant.

Study-wide results and caveats: In PRAID patients, the number of distinct TRB V-J gene pairings was restricted. A trend toward lower repertoire diversity and greater clonality appeared in every analyzed T-cell subset of PRAID patients.

The CDR3 runs 11 residues. Germline CDR1 is MNHEY and CDR2 is SMNVEV (reference sequence). V was pared by 6 bases and J by 0 bases, with 2 bases between. With respect to this clone: The antigen is unknown.

The protocol was immunoSEQ multiplex PCR, while the TCRdb copy is restricted to in-frame clones and leaves out a portion. The sample lists 9,500 to 14,000 clones; more than 85% were seen once. The chain combines TRBV27 with TRBJ2-5; D is undetermined. This TCR came from a human donor with POMP-related autoinflammation and immune dysregulation (PRAID). Sample: CD8+ T cells from PBMCs, taken before stem cell transplantation. The CDR3 protein is CASSDQETQYF. The CDR3 DNA is TGTGCCAGCAGCGACCAAGAGACCCAGTACTTC.